The rows below give T cell receptor beta chains drawn from one sample of a study of blood T cell repertoires in COVID-19. Profiling relied on immunoSEQ multiplex PCR, and the TCRdb table lists in-frame clones only, not all of them. This repertoire shows 100,000 to 150,000 clones, roughly 90% found once; its top ten account for around 3.6%. The sample comprised peripheral blood. The origin of the receptors is a man aged 50 to 59 with active COVID-19. The CDR3 runs from the conserved cysteine through the conserved F or W. The D gene is left open where the match is weak. A clone size is listed for some rows: how often the clone was seen (once, few, many), or a class if it is expanded.

j_gene	v_gene	d_gene	abundance	CDR3aa	CDR3nt
TRBJ2-3	TRBV6-5	TRBD2	-	CASNPAGGGTDTQYF	TGTGCCAGCAACCCTGCGGGAGGGGGCACAGATACGCAGTATTTT
TRBJ2-3	TRBV5-6	-	few	CASSFQDTQYF	TGTGCCAGCAGCTTCCAGGATACGCAGTATTTT
TRBJ2-5	TRBV11-3	TRBD1	-	CASSSGGTGEETQYF	TGTGCCAGCAGCTCCGGTGGGACAGGGGAAGAGACCCAGTACTTC
TRBJ2-5	TRBV7-8	TRBD1	once	CASSLNTNEQGWVMETQYF	TGTGCCAGCAGCTTAAATACCAATGAACAGGGGTGGGTAATGGAGACCCAGTACTTC
TRBJ2-3	TRBV5-3	-	-	CARSGTSTDTQYF	TGTGCCAGAAGCGGGACTAGCACAGATACGCAGTATTTT
TRBJ2-5	TRBV14	TRBD1	-	CASSQMGQGGETQYF	TGTGCCAGCAGCCAGATGGGACAGGGGGGAGAGACCCAGTACTTC
TRBJ1-5	TRBV30	-	once	CAWSPDSMGNQPQHF	TGTGCCTGGAGTCCGGACAGTATGGGCAATCAGCCCCAGCATTTT
TRBJ2-5	TRBV5-1	-	once	CASSRGSETQYF	TGCGCCAGCTCTAGGGGGAGTGAGACCCAGTACTTC
TRBJ1-2	TRBV6-2/TRBV6-3	TRBD1	-	CASSYDREYGYTF	TGTGCCAGCAGTTACGACAGGGAATATGGCTACACCTTC
TRBJ2-1	TRBV5-1	TRBD2	-	CASSPRLTSGGFNSYNEQFF	TGCGCCAGCAGCCCCCGCCTTACTAGCGGGGGGTTCAACTCCTACAATGAGCAGTTCTTC
TRBJ1-2	TRBV18	TRBD1	-	CASSPLSQGSMGLYGYTF	TGTGCCAGCTCACCCCTCTCACAGGGGAGCATGGGCCTCTATGGCTACACCTTC
TRBJ2-2	TRBV6-5	TRBD1	-	CASSTGQGNTGELFF	TGTGCCAGCAGTACCGGACAGGGGAACACCGGGGAGCTGTTTTTT
TRBJ2-3	TRBV6-6	-	-	CASTPRNTGDTQYF	TGTGCCAGCACCCCAAGAAACACAGGAGATACGCAGTATTTT
TRBJ1-1	TRBV4-1	-	-	CASSQSRAGLTEAFF	TGCGCCAGCAGCCAATCCCGCGCGGGCCTCACTGAAGCTTTCTTT
TRBJ2-1	TRBV6-5	TRBD1	-	CASSYFVHRGEMVF	TGTGCCAGCAGTTACTTCGTACACAGGGGGGAGATGGTCTTC
TRBJ2-1	TRBV7-9	-	-	CASSFLNNEQFF	TGTGCCAGCAGCTTTCTTAACAATGAGCAGTTCTTC
TRBJ2-1	TRBV5-1	-	once	CASSIHQGEQFF	TGCGCCAGCAGCATACACCAGGGTGAGCAGTTCTTC
TRBJ1-1	TRBV2	-	-	CASSQEGRVGTEAFF	TGTGCCAGCAGTCAAGAGGGGAGGGTTGGAACTGAAGCTTTCTTT
TRBJ2-3	TRBV7-6	-	-	CASSLGPGSSTDTQYF	TGTGCCAGCAGCTTAGGACCGGGTTCTAGCACAGATACGCAGTATTTT
TRBJ2-2	TRBV11-2	-	-	CASSPVPNTGELFF	TGTGCCAGCAGCCCGGTACCGAACACCGGGGAGCTGTTTTTT
TRBJ2-6	TRBV11-3	-	-	CASSLTSPGFGANVLTF	TGTGCCAGCAGCTTAACTTCCCCCGGGTTTGGGGCCAACGTCCTGACTTTC
TRBJ2-5	TRBV19	TRBD1	-	CASSTRQGIETQYF	TGTGCCAGTAGTACCAGACAGGGGATTGAGACCCAGTACTTC
TRBJ1-5	TRBV19	TRBD1	-	CASTAGTGVSNQPQHF	TGTGCCAGTACTGCCGGGACAGGGGTTAGCAATCAGCCCCAGCATTTT
TRBJ1-3	TRBV3-1/TRBV3-2	-	-	CASSPLSSSQTGNTIYF	TGTGCCAGCAGCCCCCTCTCTAGCAGCCAAACGGGAAACACCATATATTTT
TRBJ1-2	TRBV15	-	-	CATSMIGNYGYTF	TGTGCCACCAGCATGATCGGTAACTATGGCTACACCTTC
TRBJ1-2	TRBV9	-	many	CASSTSTVTYGYTF	TGTGCCAGCAGCACCTCGACAGTTACTTATGGCTACACCTTC
TRBJ1-1	TRBV7-9	TRBD1	few	CASSFLGTGGLAFF	TGTGCCAGCAGCTTCCTTGGGACAGGGGGTTTGGCTTTCTTT
TRBJ2-5	TRBV6-5	TRBD1	once	CASSYGTGYETQYF	TGTGCCAGCAGTTACGGGACAGGGTACGAGACCCAGTACTTC
TRBJ2-3	TRBV7-9	-	-	CASSQASLETQYF	TGTGCCAGCAGCCAGGCCTCCTTAGAGACGCAGTATTTT
TRBJ2-3	TRBV11-2	TRBD1	-	CASSSLKTGDGTDTQYF	TGTGCCAGCAGCTCCCTAAAGACAGGGGACGGTACAGATACGCAGTATTTT
TRBJ2-1	TRBV2	-	-	CASRETASSYNEQFF	TGTGCCAGCAGGGAAACTGCTAGCTCCTACAATGAGCAGTTCTTC
TRBJ2-2	TRBV3-1/TRBV3-2	TRBD1	-	CASSPPGQGASWELFF	TGTGCCAGCAGCCCACCGGGACAGGGGGCATCCTGGGAGCTGTTTTTT
TRBJ1-4	TRBV9	-	-	CASSVGQGGEKLFF	TGTGCCAGCAGCGTAGGGCAGGGAGGTGAAAAACTGTTTTTT
TRBJ2-4	TRBV27	TRBD2	-	CASSLSGMPNIQYF	TGTGCCAGCAGTTTAAGCGGGATGCCGAACATTCAGTACTTC
TRBJ1-5	TRBV5-6	-	-	CASSLGGIQPQHF	TGTGCCAGCAGCTTGGGAGGAATTCAGCCCCAGCATTTT
TRBJ1-6	TRBV12-5	TRBD1	once	CASPGQGLTGNSPLHF	TGTGCTAGTCCGGGACAGGGACTAACTGGCAATTCACCCCTCCACTTT